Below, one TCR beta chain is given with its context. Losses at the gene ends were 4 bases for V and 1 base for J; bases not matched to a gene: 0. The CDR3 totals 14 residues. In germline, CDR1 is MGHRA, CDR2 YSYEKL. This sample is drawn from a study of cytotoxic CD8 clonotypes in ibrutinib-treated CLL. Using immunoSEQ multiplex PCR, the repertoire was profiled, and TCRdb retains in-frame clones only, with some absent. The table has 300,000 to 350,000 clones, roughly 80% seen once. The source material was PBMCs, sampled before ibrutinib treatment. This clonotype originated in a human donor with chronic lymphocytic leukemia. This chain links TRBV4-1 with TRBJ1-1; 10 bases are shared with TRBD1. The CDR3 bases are TGCGCCAGCAGCCGGGACAGGGGGAACACTGAAGCTTTCTTT. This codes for CASSRDRGNTEAFF.